This TCR beta chain was obtained from a study of response to subunit inactivated influenza vaccine. Findings of the study overall: Authors suggested each seasonal influenza vaccination recruits few new T cells.

As concerns this clonotype: Antigen: not known. One end of the junction varies from germline; a read error may be responsible.

The CDR3 has 15 amino acids. Per the germline V gene, CDR1 is SGHRS and CDR2 is YFSETQ. TCRdb reprocessed the RT-PCR reads with MiXCR, giving one entry per CDR3 protein. The sample shows under 750,000 distinct CDR3 sequences, about 12% of them seen only once. This TCR came from a man aged 45-60 years who received an inactivated influenza vaccine. The chain joins TRBV5-1 to TRBJ2-6; possible D gene TRBD1, 5 bases. The sample consisted of PBMCs from blood, taken on the day of vaccination. CDR3 sequence (DNA): TGCGCCAGCAGCTCCTCCCGGGTTGGGGCCAACGTCCTGATTTTC. Translated, it gives CASSSSRVGANVLIF.